This entry features one T cell receptor (beta chain) sequence. What it binds is not known. These data belong to a study of cytomegalovirus exposure and HLA in healthy donors. Broader study findings: The study listed 150 to 200 cytomegalovirus-associated TCR beta chains. TCR beta V- and J-gene trimming was later associated with a missense DCLRE1C variant.

The PCR used 60 Vbeta and 13 Jbeta primers. TCRdb's table, derived via immunoSEQ multiplex PCR, lists solely in-frame clones and lacks some. The table records 50,000 to 65,000 clones, 82% of them present only once. The TCR sequence derives from a woman aged 18-29 years in good health and CMV-seronegative. Material: PBMCs.

In nucleotides, the CDR3 is TGTGCCAGCAGCTTAGCCCGGAGCACAGATACGCAGTATTTT. Protein sequence: CASSLARSTDTQYF. The chain is built from TRBV13 and TRBJ2-3; D gene unclear. Trimming removed 1 base from V and 0 bases from J, with 5 bases in between. The germline CDR1 and CDR2 sequences are PRHDT and FYEKMQ (reference sequence). This CDR3 is built from 14 residues.